This entry describes one TCR beta chain. Its antigen is still unknown. No much larger clonotype is one base removed from it; base qualities were not supplied. The data originate from a study of blood T cell repertoires in COVID-19 (dated by TCRdb to 2020 to 2021). Study-wide context: Collaborator samples came from the United States, Italy and Spain and covered acute and convalescent phases of COVID-19. A freely available public database, intended as a resource for researchers studying the immune response to SARS-CoV-2, is where the repertoires were released. Where available, HLA class I and class II types were taken from metadata supplied by the sample provider and were not determined by assay-based typing. Sample metadata almost always included a de-identified subject ID, COVID-19 status, age in years and sex. The samples were drawn from the first 160 participants of the ongoing ImmuneRACE study and from 950 to 1,500 subjects provided by 6 global collaborators. The material from the prospective study consisted of cDNA or gDNA derived from T cells, B-cell-depleted T cells, or PBMCs. The dataset comprised deeply sampled blood TCRbeta repertoires from subjects exposed to, actively infected with, or recovered from COVID-19.

Enrolling through a virtual design, the prospective study's participants ranged in age from roughly 18 to 95 years and lived across approximately 25 United States geographic areas. Cohort assignment in the prospective study relied on participant-reported clinical history from a screening survey and a study questionnaire. ImmuneRACE Cohort 3 recovered participants were defined by two consecutive negative NP/OP PCR tests, healthcare professional clearance, or symptom resolution. Each participant in the prospective study had whole blood, serum and a nasopharyngeal or oropharyngeal swab collected by mobile phlebotomists. Participants in the prospective study had the option to provide additional blood draws and questionnaires over an approximately 2-month period. Blood samples from the prospective study were shipped frozen or at room temperature prior to DNA extraction. Paper-wide results and their limitations: Clinical and demographic metadata were provided uncurated, with the amount varying by source and participant.

The germline ends are 16 bases apart after V is trimmed by 7 bases and J by 7 bases. The CDR1 and CDR2 encoded by the germline V gene are MDHEN and SYDVKM. From the cysteine up to the phenylalanine, the CDR3 has a length of 13 residues. Only CDR3 DNA is held: 39 bases, read in frame from base 1. The immunoSEQ Assay, a bias-controlled multiplex PCR, was used to amplify TCRbeta CDR3 regions from genomic DNA. The source study handled its data this way. The number of nucleated cells in each sample was estimated from the amplification of reference gene primers within the assay. To quantify the absolute abundance of each unique TCRbeta CDR3 rearrangement, sequence reads were collapsed and filtered. For each sample, productive Simpson clonality was calculated as the square root of Simpson's diversity index across productive rearrangements. TCRdb holds this immuneACCESS table with in-frame rearrangements only. Some clones are missing; in checked studies, unresolved V genes explain under half, and the rest has no known cause. V, J and clone size reflect that table, while D and trimming were determined from the DNA. Counted in this sample were some 350,000 clones; about 90% of them appeared once. About 5% of the sample is held by the ten biggest clonotypes.

Sample: PBMCs or T cells enriched from blood (not recorded which). In this chain, TRBV28 is recombined with TRBJ1-2; TRBD1 might be the D gene, on 5 matching bases. This sequence originates from a man aged 30-40 years who had recovered from COVID-19. The CDR3 region reads CASMREGHGGYTF. DNA sequence: TGTGCCAGCATGAGAGAAGGACATGGTGGCTACACCTTC.